This TCR beta chain was obtained from a study of T-cell memory formation after mild COVID-19. One entry per CDR3 protein results from TCRdb running MiXCR on the 5' RACE reads. Found here are about 350,000 distinct CDR3 sequences, approximately 15% of them singletons; the top ten hold 22%. Regarding the study as a whole: Within pre-infection memory, some responding clones were found, suggesting cross-reactive memory joined. The second-wave clones peaking on day 37 were not confirmed as SARS-CoV-2-specific.

The germline V gene encodes CDR1 SGHVS and CDR2 FQNEAQ. The ends were cut back, 5 bases at V and 5 bases at J, with 15 bases in the middle. This CDR3 is 14 amino acids long. This clonotype was detected a few times. Its antigen remains unknown. This chain joins TRBV7-8 and TRBJ1-2; D is undetermined. This TCR was sampled from a man between 18 and 29 years old who had mild COVID-19 (a few samples of this study predate the infection). Cell type and time point are not known. The sequenced sample was PBMCs or a T cell subset sorted from them (not recorded which). CDR3 protein: CASSPSSAGYGYTF. The CDR3, as DNA: TGTGCCAGCAGCCCTTCCTCGGCCGGGTATGGCTACACCTTC.